Listed here is a single T cell receptor (beta chain). This entry belongs to a study of blood T cell repertoires in COVID-19. Across the study: The cDNA or gDNA used as material had been derived from T cells, B-cell-depleted T cells, or PBMCs.

The V gene lost 7 bases and the J gene lost 10 bases, with 16 bases spanning the gap. The CDR3 consists of 13 residues. CDR1 MNHEY and CDR2 SMNVEV come from the germline V gene (reference sequence). Authors' methods: Estimation of nucleated cell counts relied on the amplification of reference gene primers. Here immunoSEQ multiplex PCR was the method, and the copy in TCRdb shows in-frame clones only, minus some. Clonal size and the V and J genes are those of that table, whereas D and trimming came from the DNA. The table lists over 200,000 clones, around 80% of them singletons, with about 7.8% in the top ten.

The sequence derives from a woman at least 80 years old with COVID-19, enrolled during active disease. The sequenced sample was peripheral blood. V usage is TRBV27 and J usage is TRBJ1-4, with D possibly being TRBD1 (5 bases). The DNA of the CDR3 is TGTGCCAGCAAACGGATAGGGGTAACAAAACTGTTTTTT. Its protein product is CASKRIGVTKLFF.